This T cell receptor beta chain comes out of a study of memory B cells and T cells in multiple sclerosis. A remark on this clone: Its antigen is unidentified.

Stimulus-free culture yielded autoproliferating CFSE-dim and non-proliferating CFSE-high T cells, each sequenced separately. About 50 million CFSE-labeled PBMCs were cultured around 7 days unstimulated, then replicate wells were pooled. Without exogenous stimuli, about 0.51 uM CFSE-labeled PBMCs were cultured serum-free. Generated by immunoSEQ multiplex PCR, the TCRdb table keeps only in-frame clones and is missing some. The sample lists 35,000 to 55,000 clones; about four fifths were seen once. Losses at the gene ends were 5 bases for V and 0 bases for J; bases not matched to a gene: 5. Per germline, CDR1 SGHTA and CDR2 FQGNSA. The CDR3 extends over 15 amino acids.

Sequencing used PBMCs from blood kept in culture. This receptor was obtained from a human donor with multiple sclerosis. This rearrangement joins TRBV7-2 to TRBJ1-1; 8 bases line up with TRBD1. The CDR3 coding sequence is TGTGCCAGCAGCCCTCGACAGGGGATGAACACTGAAGCTTTCTTT. This encodes CASSPRQGMNTEAFF.